The 20 T cell receptor beta chains given below trace back to one sample, sequenced in a study of OX40 agonist ivuxolimab in advanced cancers. The method was immunoSEQ multiplex PCR; TCRdb's version includes in-frame clones alone and lacks a portion of them. The table lists 84,000 or so clones, approximately 80% of them singletons, with approximately 2.6% in the top ten. The sequencing used CD4+ or CD8+ T cells sorted from blood, collected in a trial of the OX40 agonist ivuxolimab. The receptors were gathered from an adult with an advanced solid tumor such as melanoma, head and neck, liver or kidney cancer.

V usage is TRBV7-3 and J usage is TRBJ2-1, with 7 bases aligning to TRBD2. CDR3 length: 15 residues. Germline CDR1 and CDR2: SGHTA and FQGTGA. The ends lost 1 base at V and 5 bases at J; junction bases unmatched: 5. In DNA form, the CDR3 reads TGTGCCAGCAGCTTAATGCCTAGCGGCGACAATGAGCAGTTCTTC. This gives the protein CASSLMPSGDNEQFF. The full variable domain, in which reference TRBV7-3 and TRBJ2-1 provide the parts outside the CDR3, is GAGVSQTPSNKVTEKGKYVELRCDPISGHTALYWYRQSLGQGPEFLIYFQGTGAADDSGLPNDRFFAVRPEGSVSTLKIQRTERGDSAVYLCASSLMPSGDNEQFFGPGTRLTVL.

The rearrangement joins TRBV7-3 to TRBJ2-1; 12 nucleotides line up with TRBD2. Germline CDR1 reads SGHTA; CDR2 reads FQGTGA. The trim removed 6 bases at V and 6 bases at J, leaving 6 bases unmatched. This CDR3 has 15 residues. In DNA, the CDR3 is TGTGCCAGCAGTCAAACTAGCGGGGGGATCAATGAGCAGTTCTTC. It is translated as CASSQTSGGINEQFF.

V gene TRBV19 combines with J gene TRBJ2-3; no clear D gene. The CDR3 spans 15 residues. Germline CDR1 LNHDA, CDR2 SQIVND (reference sequence). Trimming stripped 7 bases from V and 3 bases from J, with 17 bases between. CDR3 sequence: CASTRKGQETDTQYF. The CDR3 DNA follows: TGTGCCAGTACTCGTAAAGGGCAGGAGACAGATACGCAGTATTTT.

The chain couples TRBV7-2 to TRBJ1-3, with D perhaps TRBD1 (6 bases). CDR1 and CDR2 (germline): SGHTA, FQGNSA. CDR3 size: 14 residues. The V end was cut by 0 bases, the J end by 5 bases, with 8 bases between. The CDR3 nucleotides read TGTGCCAGCAGCTTAGCACAGGGTCGAAACACCATATATTTT. It is translated as CASSLAQGRNTIYF. Full variable domain (remainder filled in from reference TRBV7-2 and TRBJ1-3): GAGVSQSPSNKVTEKGKDVELRCDPISGHTALYWYRQSLGQGLEFLIYFQGNSAPDKSGLPSDRFSAERTGGSVSTLTIQRTQQEDSAVYLCASSLAQGRNTIYFGEGSWLTVV.

The J gene is TRBJ1-2, the V gene TRBV29-1; possible D gene TRBD1, 5 bases. Trimming shortened V by 4 bases and J by 0 bases, and 6 bases separated the two germline ends. The CDR3 loop spans 12 amino acids. The germline gives CDR1 SQVTM, CDR2 ANQGSEA. CDR3 region: CSVAGANYGYTF. The CDR3 coding sequence is TGCAGCGTTGCGGGGGCTAACTATGGCTACACCTTC.

The chain employs TRBV30 and TRBJ2-7; TRBD1 matches 9 bases. V gave up 5 bases and J gave up 4 bases; unmatched junction bases: 3. Germline loops: CDR1 GTSNPN, CDR2 SVGIG (reference sequence). The CDR3 has 12 amino acids. CDR3 amino acids: CAWGTGKYEQYF. CDR3 DNA sequence: TGTGCCTGGGGGACAGGGAAATACGAGCAGTACTTC. Full variable domain (missing parts from reference TRBV30 and TRBJ2-7): SQTIHQWPATLVQPVGSPLSLECTVEGTSNPNLYWYRQAAGRGLQLLFYSVGIGQISSEVPQNLSASRPQDRQFILSSKKLLLSDSGFYLCAWGTGKYEQYFGPGTRLTVT.

This chain joins TRBV7-2 and TRBJ1-6; possibly TRBD1 for D (6 bases). Trimming removed 2 bases at V and 7 bases at J, with 9 bases between. Germline V lookup: CDR1 SGHTA, CDR2 FQGNSA. The CDR3 loop spans 14 amino acids. The CDR3 nucleotides are TGTGCCAGCAGCTTAACAGGGAGAAATTCACCCCTCCACTTT. Translation gives CASSLTGRNSPLHF. The variable domain in full, completed from reference TRBV7-2 and TRBJ1-6, reads GAGVSQSPSNKVTEKGKDVELRCDPISGHTALYWYRQSLGQGLEFLIYFQGNSAPDKSGLPSDRFSAERTGGSVSTLTIQRTQQEDSAVYLCASSLTGRNSPLHFGNGTRLTVT.

The chain joins TRBV28 to TRBJ2-2; 10 nucleotides align to TRBD1. Trimming at V came to 5 bases and at J to 4 bases, leaving 4 bases not matched to a gene. This CDR3 comprises 15 residues. Germline-derived CDR1 and CDR2 are MDHEN and SYDVKM. CDR3 coding DNA: TGTGCCAGCAGTCCAAGGACAGGGGGCACCGGGGAGCTGTTTTTT. Its translation: CASSPRTGGTGELFF.

The rearrangement uses TRBV5-1 and TRBJ2-3; the D gene could be TRBD1 or TRBD2 (5 bases each). V was cut by 0 bases and J by 1 base, with 9 bases left in between. The CDR3 loop spans 15 amino acids. Germline CDR1 reads SGHRS; CDR2 reads YFSETQ. This CDR3 is CASSLVQGGTDTQYF. Written as DNA, the CDR3 is TGCGCCAGCAGCTTGGTTCAGGGAGGCACAGATACGCAGTATTTT. The whole variable domain, remainder taken from reference TRBV5-1 and TRBJ2-3, is KAGVTQTPRYLIKTRGQQVTLSCSPISGHRSVSWYQQTPGQGLQFLFEYFSETQRNKGNFPGRFSGRQFSNSRSEMNVSTLELGDSALYLCASSLVQGGTDTQYFGPGTRLTVL.

The J gene is TRBJ2-5, the V gene TRBV11-2; 11 bases align to TRBD1. Germline CDR1 SGHAT, CDR2 FQNNGV. Trimming at V came to 4 bases and at J to 5 bases, leaving 6 bases not matched to a gene. The CDR3 has 15 residues. The CDR3 region has the DNA TGTGCCAGCAGCTCGGGACAGGGGGTTTTGGAGACCCAGTACTTC. This codes for CASSSGQGVLETQYF.

The chain links TRBV5-8 to TRBJ1-6; D not certain. This CDR3 has 14 amino acids. Germline V lookup: CDR1 SGHTS, CDR2 YDEGEE. V gave up 0 bases and J gave up 5 bases, with 6 bases separating them. The CDR3 is CASSLGVNNSPLHF. Here the CDR3 DNA reads TGTGCCAGCAGCTTGGGAGTGAATAATTCACCCCTCCACTTT.

On this clone: An end of the junction differs from the germline gene, which may be a read error. This sequence joins TRBV30 and TRBJ2-3, with 9 bases identical to TRBD1. The CDR3 totals 13 residues. Germline values: CDR1 GTSNPN, CDR2 SVGIG (reference sequence). As DNA, the CDR3 is TGTGCCTGGGGTGTACAGGGGGCTGATACGCAGTATTTT. Protein: CAWGVQGADTQYF. The variable domain in full, with the rest retrieved from reference TRBV30 and TRBJ2-3, is SQTIHQWPATLVQPVGSPLSLECTVEGTSNPNLYWYRQAAGRGLQLLFYSVGIGQISSEVPQNLSASRPQDRQFILSSKKLLLSDSGFYLCAWGVQGADTQYFGPGTRLTVL.

The chain couples TRBV7-9 to TRBJ2-3; D gene ambiguous. The germline V gene has CDR1 SEHNR and CDR2 FQNEAQ (reference sequence). This CDR3 spans 14 amino acids. Trimming left V 4 bases short and J 2 bases short, with 10 bases between. This chain's CDR3 is CASSSVSNTDTQYF. CDR3 nucleotides: TGTGCCAGCAGCTCTGTTTCTAACACAGATACGCAGTATTTT.

The chain recombines TRBV5-1 with TRBJ2-3, with TRBD2 matching 12 bases. CDR3 size: 16 residues. Losses at the gene ends were 2 bases for V and 1 base for J; bases not matched to a gene: 2. Germline CDR1 is SGHRS and CDR2 is YFSETQ. Here the CDR3 reads CASSLRTSGGTDTQYF. For the CDR3, the DNA is TGCGCCAGCAGCTTACGGACTAGCGGGGGCACAGATACGCAGTATTTT.

The chain couples TRBV2 to TRBJ2-2; a weak D match, TRBD1 (6 bases). CDR1 and CDR2 (germline): SNHLY, FYNNEI. The CDR3 covers 13 residues. V was shortened by 6 bases and J by 1 base, with 6 bases between the two germline ends. The CDR3 DNA reads as TGTGCCAGCAGGACAGGGAACACCGGGGAGCTGTTTTTT. It specifies CASRTGNTGELFF.

This clone came up once. The chain recombines TRBV9 with TRBJ2-2, with 7 bases lining up with TRBD1. Germline CDR1 is SGDLS and CDR2 is YYNGEE. This CDR3 contains 16 residues. V lost 4 bases to trimming and J lost 3 bases; unmatched junction nucleotides: 9. CDR3 bases: TGTGCCAGCAGCCCCCAAGGGGACAGATACACCGGGGAGCTGTTTTTT. Its translation: CASSPQGDRYTGELFF.

The chain has TRBV2 and TRBJ1-4; a weak D match, TRBD1 (6 bases). Deletions cut 2 bases from V and 5 bases from J, with 12 bases between. The CDR3 covers 15 residues. Germline V gene sequence: CDR1 SNHLY, CDR2 FYNNEI. The CDR3: CASSESGGVNEKLFF. DNA of the CDR3: TGTGCCAGCAGTGAATCGGGGGGCGTGAATGAAAAACTGTTTTTT.

The rearrangement links TRBV4-2 to TRBJ1-5; perhaps TRBD1 as D (6 bases). This CDR3 contains 15 residues. Trimming stripped 1 base from V and 7 bases from J, with 14 bases between. Germline V lookup: CDR1 LGHNA, CDR2 YNFKEQ. In nucleotides, the CDR3 is TGTGCCAGCAGCCAAGGGGGAACAGGGCGGCAGCCCCAGCATTTT. This sequence encodes CASSQGGTGRQPQHF.

The chain recombines TRBV10-3 with TRBJ2-7, with 7 bases aligning to TRBD2. Germline V gene lookup returns CDR1 ENHRY and CDR2 SYGVKD. V dropped 3 bases and J dropped 0; count of bases not matched to a gene: 5. This CDR3 region has 15 residues. CDR3 coding DNA: TGTGCCATCAGTGATAGTACTAGCGACTCCTACGAGCAGTACTTC. Translated, it gives CAISDSTSDSYEQYF.

This clone was observed a handful of times. The V gene is TRBV9, the J gene TRBJ1-1; 8 bases align to TRBD1. The CDR3 runs 14 residues. Germline V gene sequence: CDR1 SGDLS, CDR2 YYNGEE. Losses at the gene ends were 4 bases for V and 4 bases for J; bases not matched to a gene: 6. The CDR3 region is CASSQRTGPTEAFF. In nucleotides, the CDR3 is TGTGCCAGCAGCCAGCGGACAGGGCCCACTGAAGCTTTCTTT.